Listed below are T cell receptor beta chains from one sample, sequenced in a study of T cells in Graves' hyperthyroidism and ophthalmopathy. TCRdb reprocessed the multiplex PCR reads with MiXCR, giving one entry per CDR3 protein. The table includes around 430,000 distinct CDR3 sequences, about 15% detected once. Sequencing input: blood. The source is a woman aged 25 to 39 with Graves' hyperthyroidism. Each CDR3 is given with its conserved first and last residue.

TRBJ2-3,TRBV10-1,14,CASSLAGARDTQYF
TRBJ2-1,TRBV2,15,CASSGRGGGFDEQFF
TRBJ2-7,TRBV6-5,16,CASSYARPSLPVEQYF
TRBJ2-1,TRBV7-9,16,CASSNEGTSGRDEQFF
TRBJ2-1,TRBV5-1,15,CASSLASGSSNEQFF
TRBJ2-3,TRBV3-1,17,CAGSPRYSGTTPPTQYF
TRBJ1-1,TRBV5-6,16,CASSPRVGQRNTEAFF
TRBJ2-3,TRBV5-8,13,CASSLAPGGTQYF
TRBJ2-1,TRBV20-1,15,CSAQSTSGSSEEQFF
TRBJ2-1,TRBV11-3,17,CASSPRSGLSSYNEQFF
TRBJ2-3,TRBV6-6,17,CASSYSFGRAPSDTQYF
TRBJ2-1,TRBV19,14,CASSKGLAFDEQFF
TRBJ1-2,TRBV5-5,14,CASSLAWAQGGYTF
TRBJ1-5,TRBV10-2,17,CASRDRGGDFSNQPQHF
TRBJ2-7,TRBV20-1,15,CSARASLAGVYEQYF
TRBJ2-7,TRBV3-1,16,CASSHLGDRGGYEQYF
TRBJ2-4,TRBV20-1,13,CSATDIAKNIQYF
TRBJ1-2,TRBV5-8,12,CASSLSLGGYTF
TRBJ2-5,TRBV7-2,14,CASSLAWHQETQYF
TRBJ2-7,TRBV12-3/TRBV12-4,15,CASSLGGIATYEQYF
TRBJ2-2,TRBV28,15,CASSLGGANTGELFF
TRBJ2-4,TRBV6-5,17,CASSYSSGGGAKNIQYF
TRBJ2-2,TRBV6-1,13,CASNPGYTGELFF
TRBJ2-7,TRBV20-1,14,CSAEKGTGAYEQYF
TRBJ1-6,TRBV6-1,15,CASSEEGDYNSPLHF
TRBJ2-1,TRBV3-1,17,CASSQERLAGGRHEQFF
TRBJ1-4,TRBV6-5,15,CASSYGGQGGEKLFF
TRBJ2-2,TRBV5-1,14,CASSLRGNTGELFF
TRBJ2-1,TRBV2,16,CASSEATGGAVDEQFF
TRBJ2-2,TRBV11-2,15,CASSSYRGNTGELFF
TRBJ2-7,TRBV28,16,CASSTPGQGASYEQYF
TRBJ2-7,TRBV7-9,18,CASVESGTGRVTSYEQYF
TRBJ2-5,TRBV10-3,15,CAISESGDREETQYF
TRBJ1-2,TRBV3-1,14,CASSQGQKNYGYTF
TRBJ1-2,TRBV20-1,17,CSASWRHLSPTNYGYTF
TRBJ1-2,TRBV20-1,13,CSAIDRTYYGYTF
TRBJ2-7,TRBV2,15,CASSEAVQVNYEQYF
TRBJ2-7,TRBV11-2,13,CASRTSGKYEQYF
TRBJ2-1,TRBV20-1,11,CSARDPFEQFF
TRBJ2-7,TRBV27,16,CASRLAGAQGAYEQYF
TRBJ1-6,TRBV5-1,14,CASAMGYNNSPLHF
TRBJ2-4,TRBV29-1,15,CSVSSLGQGQNIQYF
TRBJ2-5,TRBV29-1,13,CSVEANRQETQYF
TRBJ2-5,TRBV5-5,16,CASSRGGLAGVETQYF
TRBJ1-2,TRBV7-9,15,CASSLAGVMVEGYTF
TRBJ2-1,TRBV6-4,14,CASSDQFNYNEQFF
TRBJ2-7,TRBV18,13,CASSPGTGDEQYF
TRBJ2-1,TRBV5-1,15,CASSLEGTGNNEQFF
TRBJ1-5,TRBV10-3,14,CAINREGSDQPQHF
TRBJ2-5,TRBV6-1,15,CASNPGTGVSETQYF